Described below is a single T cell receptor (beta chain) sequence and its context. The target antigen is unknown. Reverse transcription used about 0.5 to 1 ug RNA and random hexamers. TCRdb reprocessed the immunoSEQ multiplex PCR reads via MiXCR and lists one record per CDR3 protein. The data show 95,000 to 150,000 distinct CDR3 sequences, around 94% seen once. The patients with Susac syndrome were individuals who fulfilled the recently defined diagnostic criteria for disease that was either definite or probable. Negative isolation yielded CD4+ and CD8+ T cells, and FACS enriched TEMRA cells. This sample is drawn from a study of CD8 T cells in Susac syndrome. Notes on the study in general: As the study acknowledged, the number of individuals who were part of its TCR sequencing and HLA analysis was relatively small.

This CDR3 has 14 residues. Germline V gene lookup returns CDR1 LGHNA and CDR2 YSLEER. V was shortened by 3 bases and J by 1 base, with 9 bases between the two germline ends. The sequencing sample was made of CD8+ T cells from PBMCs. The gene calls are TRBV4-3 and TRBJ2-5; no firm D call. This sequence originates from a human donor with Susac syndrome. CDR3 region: CASSHGWTQETQYF. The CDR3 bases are TGCGCCAGCAGCCATGGGTGGACCCAAGAGACCCAGTACTTC.